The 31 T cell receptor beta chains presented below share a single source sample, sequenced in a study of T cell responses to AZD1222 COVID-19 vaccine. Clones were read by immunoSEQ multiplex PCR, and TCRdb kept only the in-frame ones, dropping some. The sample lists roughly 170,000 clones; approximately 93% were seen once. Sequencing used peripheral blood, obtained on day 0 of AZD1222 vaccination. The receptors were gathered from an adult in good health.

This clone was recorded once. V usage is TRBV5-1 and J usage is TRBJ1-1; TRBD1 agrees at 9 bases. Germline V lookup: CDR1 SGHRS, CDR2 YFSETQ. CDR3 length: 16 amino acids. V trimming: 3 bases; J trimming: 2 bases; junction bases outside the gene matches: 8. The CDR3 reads CASSSGQGKPNTEAFF. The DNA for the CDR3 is TGCGCCAGCAGCTCAGGACAGGGGAAGCCTAACACTGAAGCTTTCTTT.

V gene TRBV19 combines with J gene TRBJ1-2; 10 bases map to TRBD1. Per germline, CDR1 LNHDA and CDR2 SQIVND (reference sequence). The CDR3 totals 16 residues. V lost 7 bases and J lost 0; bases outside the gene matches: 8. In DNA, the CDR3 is TGTGCCAGTATACCGGGACAGGGGCTCTCTAACTATGGCTACACCTTC. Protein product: CASIPGQGLSNYGYTF.

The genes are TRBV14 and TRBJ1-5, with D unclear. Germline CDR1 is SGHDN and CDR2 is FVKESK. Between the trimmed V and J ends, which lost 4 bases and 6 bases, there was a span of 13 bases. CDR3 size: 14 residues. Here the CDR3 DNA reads TGTGCCAGCAGCCCATCCGGGTACGCTCAGCCCCAGCATTTT. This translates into CASSPSGYAQPQHF.

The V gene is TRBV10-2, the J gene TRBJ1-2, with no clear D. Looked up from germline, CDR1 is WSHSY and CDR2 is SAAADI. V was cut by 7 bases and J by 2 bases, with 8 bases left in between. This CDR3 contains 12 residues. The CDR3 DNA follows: TGCGCCAGCACTAAGGAGAACTATGGCTACACCTTC. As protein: CASTKENYGYTF.

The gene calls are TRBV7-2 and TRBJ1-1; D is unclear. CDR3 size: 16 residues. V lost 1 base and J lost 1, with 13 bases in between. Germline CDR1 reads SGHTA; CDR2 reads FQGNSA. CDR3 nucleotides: TGTGCCAGCAGCTTAGGGGGAGGGATGGGGAACACTGAAGCTTTCTTT. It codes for CASSLGGGMGNTEAFF.

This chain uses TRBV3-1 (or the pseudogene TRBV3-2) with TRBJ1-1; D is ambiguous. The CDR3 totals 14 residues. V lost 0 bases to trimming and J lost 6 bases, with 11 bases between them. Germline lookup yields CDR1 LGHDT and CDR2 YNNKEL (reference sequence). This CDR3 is CASSQDGELAEAFF. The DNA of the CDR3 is TGTGCCAGCAGCCAAGACGGGGAGCTGGCTGAAGCTTTCTTT.

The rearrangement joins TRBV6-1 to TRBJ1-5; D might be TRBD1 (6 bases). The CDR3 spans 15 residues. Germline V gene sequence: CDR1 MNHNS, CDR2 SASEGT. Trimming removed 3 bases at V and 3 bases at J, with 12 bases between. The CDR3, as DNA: TGTGCCAGCAGTGAGACTACAGGGCACAATCAGCCCCAGCATTTT. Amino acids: CASSETTGHNQPQHF.

CDR3 protein: CASSLFRGVDYGYTF. In nucleotides, the CDR3 is TGTGCCAGTAGTCTATTCAGGGGCGTGGACTATGGCTACACCTTC. V usage is TRBV19 and J usage is TRBJ1-2, with D perhaps matching TRBD1 (6 bases). The CDR3 contains 15 residues. V lost 5 bases and J 3 bases, leaving 16 bases between the germline ends. Looked up from germline, CDR1 is LNHDA and CDR2 is SQIVND (reference sequence).

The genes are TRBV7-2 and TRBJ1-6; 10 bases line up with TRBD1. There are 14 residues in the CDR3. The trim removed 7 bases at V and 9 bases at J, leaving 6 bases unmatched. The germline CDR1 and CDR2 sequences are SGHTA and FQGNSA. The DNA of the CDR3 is TGTGCCAGCACCTCGGACAGGGGGGGTTCACCCCTCCACTTT. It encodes CASTSDRGGSPLHF. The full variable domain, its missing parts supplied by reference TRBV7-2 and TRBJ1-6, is GAGVSQSPSNKVTEKGKDVELRCDPISGHTALYWYRQSLGQGLEFLIYFQGNSAPDKSGLPSDRFSAERTGGSVSTLTIQRTQQEDSAVYLCASTSDRGGSPLHFGNGTRLTVT.

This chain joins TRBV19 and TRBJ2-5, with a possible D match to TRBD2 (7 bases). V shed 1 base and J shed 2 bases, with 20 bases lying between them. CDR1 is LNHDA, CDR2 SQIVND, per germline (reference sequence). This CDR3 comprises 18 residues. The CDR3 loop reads CASSIVWGGWDDQETQYF. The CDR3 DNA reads TGTGCCAGTAGTATAGTGTGGGGGGGCTGGGACGATCAAGAGACCCAGTACTTC.

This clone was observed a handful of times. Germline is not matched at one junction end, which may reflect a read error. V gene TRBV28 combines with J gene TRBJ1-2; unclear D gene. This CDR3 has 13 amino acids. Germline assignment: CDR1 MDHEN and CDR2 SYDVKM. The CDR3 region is CASRGGANYGHTF. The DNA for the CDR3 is TGTGCCAGCAGAGGAGGAGCAAACTATGGCCACACCTTC.

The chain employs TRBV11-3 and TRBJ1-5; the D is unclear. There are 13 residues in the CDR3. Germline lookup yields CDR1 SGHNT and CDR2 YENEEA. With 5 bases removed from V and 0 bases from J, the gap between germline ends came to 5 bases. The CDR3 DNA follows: TGTGCCAGCAGCCCCTCTAGCAATCAGCCCCAGCATTTT. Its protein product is CASSPSSNQPQHF. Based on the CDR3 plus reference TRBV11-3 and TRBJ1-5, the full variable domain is EAGVVQSPRYKIIEKKQPVAFWCNPISGHNTLYWYLQNLGQGPELLIRYENEEAVDDSQLPKDRFSAERLKGVDSTLKIQPAELGDSAVYLCASSPSSNQPQHFGDGTRLSIL.

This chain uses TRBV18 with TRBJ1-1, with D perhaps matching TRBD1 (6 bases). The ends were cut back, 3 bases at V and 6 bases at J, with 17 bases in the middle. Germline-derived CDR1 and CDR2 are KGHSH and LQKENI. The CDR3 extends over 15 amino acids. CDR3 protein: CASSPRTTGVAEAFF. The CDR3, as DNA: TGTGCCAGCTCACCTAGGACGACAGGAGTGGCTGAAGCTTTCTTT.

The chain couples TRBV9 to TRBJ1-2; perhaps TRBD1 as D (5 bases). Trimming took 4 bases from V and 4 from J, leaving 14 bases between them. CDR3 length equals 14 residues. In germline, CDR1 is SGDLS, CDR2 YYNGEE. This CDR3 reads CASSPSGGGYGYTF. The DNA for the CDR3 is TGTGCCAGCAGCCCCAGTGGGGGAGGCTATGGCTACACCTTC.

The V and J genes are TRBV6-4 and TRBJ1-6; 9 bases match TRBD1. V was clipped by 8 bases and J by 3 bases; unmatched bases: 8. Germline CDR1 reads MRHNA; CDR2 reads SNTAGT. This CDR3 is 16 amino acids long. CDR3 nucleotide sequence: TGTGCCAGCCGGACAGGGGAATGGGTCTATAATTCACCCCTCCACTTT. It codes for CASRTGEWVYNSPLHF.

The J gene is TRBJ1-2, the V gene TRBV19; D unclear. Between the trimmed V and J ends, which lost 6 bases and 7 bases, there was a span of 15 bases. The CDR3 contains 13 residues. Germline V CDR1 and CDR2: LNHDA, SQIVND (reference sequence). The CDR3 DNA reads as TGTGCCAGTAGCCGAGCCGTTGTCGGTGGCTACACCTTC. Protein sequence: CASSRAVVGGYTF. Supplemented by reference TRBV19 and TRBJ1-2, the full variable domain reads DGGITQSPKYLFRKEGQNVTLSCEQNLNHDAMYWYRQDPGQGLRLIYYSQIVNDFQKGDIAEGYSVSREKKESFPLTVTSAQKNPTAFYLCASSRAVVGGYTFGSGTRLTVV.

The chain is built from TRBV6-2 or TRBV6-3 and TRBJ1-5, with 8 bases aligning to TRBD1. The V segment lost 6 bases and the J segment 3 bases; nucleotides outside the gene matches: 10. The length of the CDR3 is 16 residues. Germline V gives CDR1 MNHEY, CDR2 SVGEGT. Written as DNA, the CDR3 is TGTGCCAGCAGCCCGCAGGGGGCGATTTTCAATCAGCCCCAGCATTTT. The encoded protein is CASSPQGAIFNQPQHF.

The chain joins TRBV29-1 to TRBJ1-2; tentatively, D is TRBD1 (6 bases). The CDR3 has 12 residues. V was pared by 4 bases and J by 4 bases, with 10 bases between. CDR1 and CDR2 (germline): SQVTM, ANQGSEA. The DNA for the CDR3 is TGCAGCGTTGCCCAGGGGCCCTATGGCTACACCTTC. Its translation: CSVAQGPYGYTF. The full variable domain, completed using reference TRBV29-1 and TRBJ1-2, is SAVISQKPSRDICQRGTSLTIQCQVDSQVTMMFWYRQQPGQSLTLIATANQGSEATYESGFVIDKFPISRPNLTFSTLTVSNMSPEDSSIYLCSVAQGPYGYTFGSGTRLTVV.

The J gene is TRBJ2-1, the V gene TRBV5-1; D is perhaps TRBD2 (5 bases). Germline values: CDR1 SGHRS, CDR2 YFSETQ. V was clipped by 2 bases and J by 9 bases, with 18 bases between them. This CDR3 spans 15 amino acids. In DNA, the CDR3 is TGCGCCAGCAGCTTAATGACGCCAGAAAGCGGTGAGCAGTTCTTC. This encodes CASSLMTPESGEQFF.

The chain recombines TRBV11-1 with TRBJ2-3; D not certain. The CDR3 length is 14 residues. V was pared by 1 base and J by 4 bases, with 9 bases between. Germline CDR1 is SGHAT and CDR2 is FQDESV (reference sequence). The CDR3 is CASSLVGGSDTQYF. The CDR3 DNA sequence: TGTGCCAGCAGCTTAGTGGGCGGATCAGATACGCAGTATTTT.

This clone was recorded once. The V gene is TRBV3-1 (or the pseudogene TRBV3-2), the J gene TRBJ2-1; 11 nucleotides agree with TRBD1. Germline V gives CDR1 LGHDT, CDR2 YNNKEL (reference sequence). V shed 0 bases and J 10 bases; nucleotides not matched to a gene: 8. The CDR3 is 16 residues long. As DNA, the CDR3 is TGTGCCAGCAGCCAAGACGGGACAGGGGGAAACGGGGAGCAGTTCTTC. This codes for CASSQDGTGGNGEQFF.

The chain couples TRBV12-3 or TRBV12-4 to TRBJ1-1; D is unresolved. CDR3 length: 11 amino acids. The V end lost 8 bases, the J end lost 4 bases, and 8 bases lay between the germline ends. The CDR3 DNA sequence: TGTGCCAGCTCACGTTTCACTGAAGCTTTCTTT. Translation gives CASSRFTEAFF.

CDR3 bases: TGTGCCAGCAGTGAAAGTGACGGGAGCAATCAGCCCCAGCATTTT. Amino acid sequence: CASSESDGSNQPQHF. This sequence joins TRBV2 and TRBJ1-5, with D hard to call. The germline V gene encodes CDR1 SNHLY and CDR2 FYNNEI. The CDR3 length is 15 residues. The V and J ends lost 2 bases and 1 base respectively, with 9 bases between them.

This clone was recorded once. The CDR3 here is CASSPRLEPNRNEKLFF. The CDR3 coding sequence is TGTGCCAGCTCACCTCGTTTAGAACCTAACCGTAATGAAAAACTGTTTTTT. The chain is built from TRBV18 and TRBJ1-4; D unclear. Germline V CDR1 and CDR2: KGHSH, LQKENI. The CDR3 is 17 amino acids. The ends were cut back, 3 bases at V and 4 bases at J, with 18 bases in the middle. Filled out from reference TRBV18 and TRBJ1-4, the complete variable domain reads NAGVMQNPRHLVRRRGQEARLRCSPMKGHSHVYWYRQLPEEGLKFMVYLQKENIIDESGMPKERFSAEFPKEGPSILRIQQVVRGDSAAYFCASSPRLEPNRNEKLFFGSGTQLSVL.

DNA of the CDR3: TGTGCCAGCAGCCTCCCCCCGCGTTTGGGGGAGCTGTTTTTT. Translated, it gives CASSLPPRLGELFF. The chain uses TRBV6-2 or TRBV6-3 and TRBJ2-2; no firm D call. V lost 6 bases and J 8 bases, leaving 16 bases between the germline ends. Germline V gives CDR1 MNHEY, CDR2 SVGEGT. The CDR3 runs to 14 residues.

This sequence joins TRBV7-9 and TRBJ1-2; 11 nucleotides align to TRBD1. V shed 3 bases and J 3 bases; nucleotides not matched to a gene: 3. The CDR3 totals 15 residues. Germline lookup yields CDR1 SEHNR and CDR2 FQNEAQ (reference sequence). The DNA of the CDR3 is TGTGCCAGCAGCTTCCGGGACAGGGGGGACTATGGCTACACCTTC. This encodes CASSFRDRGDYGYTF.

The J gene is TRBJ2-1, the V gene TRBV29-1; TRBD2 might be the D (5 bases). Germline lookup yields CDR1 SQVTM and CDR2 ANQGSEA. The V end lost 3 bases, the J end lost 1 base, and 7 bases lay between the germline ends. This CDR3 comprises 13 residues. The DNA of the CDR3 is TGCAGCGTTGACGGGGATTCCTACAATGAGCAGTTCTTC. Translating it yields CSVDGDSYNEQFF.

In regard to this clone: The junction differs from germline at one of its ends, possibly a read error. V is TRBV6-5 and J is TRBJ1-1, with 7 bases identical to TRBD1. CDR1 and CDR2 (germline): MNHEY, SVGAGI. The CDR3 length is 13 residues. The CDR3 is CASSYSMRDSLNF. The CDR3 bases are TGTGCCAGCAGTTACTCGATGAGGGACAGTTTGAACTTT.

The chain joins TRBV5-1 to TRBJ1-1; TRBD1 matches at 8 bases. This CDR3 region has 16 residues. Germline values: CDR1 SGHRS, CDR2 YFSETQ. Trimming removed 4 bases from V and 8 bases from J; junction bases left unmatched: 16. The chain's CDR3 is CASSPADREQAVEAFF. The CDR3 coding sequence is TGCGCCAGCAGCCCAGCGGACAGGGAGCAAGCAGTCGAAGCTTTCTTT.

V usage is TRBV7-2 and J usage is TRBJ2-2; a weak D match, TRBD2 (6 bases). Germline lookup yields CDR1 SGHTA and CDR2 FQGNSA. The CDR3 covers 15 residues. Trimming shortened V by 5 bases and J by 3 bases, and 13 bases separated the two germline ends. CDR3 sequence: CASSPRLVHTGELFF. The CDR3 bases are TGTGCCAGCAGCCCAAGACTAGTCCACACCGGGGAGCTGTTTTTT.

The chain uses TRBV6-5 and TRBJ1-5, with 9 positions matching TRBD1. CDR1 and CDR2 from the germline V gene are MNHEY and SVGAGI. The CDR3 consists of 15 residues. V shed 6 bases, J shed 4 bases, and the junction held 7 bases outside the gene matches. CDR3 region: CASRTGGAGNQPQHF. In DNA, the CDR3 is TGTGCCAGCAGAACAGGGGGCGCGGGAAATCAGCCCCAGCATTTT.